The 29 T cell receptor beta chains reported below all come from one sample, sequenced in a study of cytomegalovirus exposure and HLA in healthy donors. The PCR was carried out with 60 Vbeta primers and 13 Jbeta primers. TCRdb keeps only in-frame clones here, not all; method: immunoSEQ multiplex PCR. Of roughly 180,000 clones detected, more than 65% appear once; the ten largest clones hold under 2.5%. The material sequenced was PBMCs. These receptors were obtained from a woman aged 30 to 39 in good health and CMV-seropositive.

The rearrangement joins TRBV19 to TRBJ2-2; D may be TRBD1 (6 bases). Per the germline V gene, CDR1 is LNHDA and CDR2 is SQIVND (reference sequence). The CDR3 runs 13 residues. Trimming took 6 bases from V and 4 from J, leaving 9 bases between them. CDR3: CASSPGVTGELFF. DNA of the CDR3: TGTGCCAGTAGCCCAGGGGTCACCGGGGAGCTGTTTTTT.

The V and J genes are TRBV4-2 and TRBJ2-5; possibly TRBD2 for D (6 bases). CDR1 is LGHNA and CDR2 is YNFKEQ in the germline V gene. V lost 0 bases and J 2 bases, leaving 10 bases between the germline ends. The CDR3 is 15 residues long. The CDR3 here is CASSQDEGLQETQYF. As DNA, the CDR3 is TGTGCCAGCAGCCAAGATGAGGGACTGCAAGAGACCCAGTACTTC.

The CDR3 loop is CASSQVGGGRRDPSSYNEQFF. The CDR3 coding sequence is TGTGCCAGCAGCCAAGTTGGGGGAGGCCGACGTGACCCTAGCTCCTACAATGAGCAGTTCTTC. The chain uses TRBV4-2 and TRBJ2-1, with a weak D call TRBD2 (6 bases). CDR1 and CDR2 from the germline V gene are LGHNA and YNFKEQ. V shed 1 base and J shed 0 bases, with 25 bases lying between them. The CDR3 extends over 21 amino acids.

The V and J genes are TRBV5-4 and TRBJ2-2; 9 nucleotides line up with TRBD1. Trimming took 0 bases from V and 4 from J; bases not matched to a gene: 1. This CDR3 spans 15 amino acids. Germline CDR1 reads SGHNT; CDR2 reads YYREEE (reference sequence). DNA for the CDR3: TGTGCCAGCAGCTTGGACAGGGGGCCCACCGGGGAGCTGTTTTTT. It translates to CASSLDRGPTGELFF.

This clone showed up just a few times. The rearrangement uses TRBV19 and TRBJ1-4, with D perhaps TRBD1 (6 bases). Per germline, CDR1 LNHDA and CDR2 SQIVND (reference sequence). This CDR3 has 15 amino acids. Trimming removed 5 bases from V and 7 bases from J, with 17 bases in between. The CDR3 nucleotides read TGTGCCAGTAGTGAATTCGGGACAAAGAGTGAAAAACTGTTTTTT. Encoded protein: CASSEFGTKSEKLFF.

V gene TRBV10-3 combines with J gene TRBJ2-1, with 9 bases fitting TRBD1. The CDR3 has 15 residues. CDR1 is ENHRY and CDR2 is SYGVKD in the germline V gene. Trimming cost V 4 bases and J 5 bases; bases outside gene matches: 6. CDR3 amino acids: CAISGWDRVNNEQFF. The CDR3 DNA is TGTGCCATCAGTGGATGGGACAGGGTAAACAATGAGCAGTTCTTC.

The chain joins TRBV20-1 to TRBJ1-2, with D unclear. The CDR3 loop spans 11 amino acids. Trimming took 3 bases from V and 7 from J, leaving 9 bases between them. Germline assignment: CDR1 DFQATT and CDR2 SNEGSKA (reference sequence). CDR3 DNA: TGCAGTGCTAGTATTCAGTTTGGCTACACCTTC. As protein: CSASIQFGYTF.

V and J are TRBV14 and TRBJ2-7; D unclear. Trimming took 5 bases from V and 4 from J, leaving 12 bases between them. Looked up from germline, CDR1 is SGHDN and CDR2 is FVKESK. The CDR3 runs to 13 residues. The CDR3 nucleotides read TGTGCCAGCAGCACTCCAAACCTATACGAGCAGTACTTC. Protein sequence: CASSTPNLYEQYF. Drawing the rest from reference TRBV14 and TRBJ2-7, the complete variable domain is EAGVTQFPSHSVIEKGQTVTLRCDPISGHDNLYWYRRVMGKEIKFLLHFVKESKQDESGMPNNRFLAERTGGTYSTLKVQPAELEDSGVYFCASSTPNLYEQYFGPGTRLTVT.

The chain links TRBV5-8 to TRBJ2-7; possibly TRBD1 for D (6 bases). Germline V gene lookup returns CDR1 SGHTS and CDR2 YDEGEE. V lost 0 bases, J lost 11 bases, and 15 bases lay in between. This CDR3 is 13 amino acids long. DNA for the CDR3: TGTGCCAGCAGCTTGGCCGGTGGGGCAGGGGAGTACTTC. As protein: CASSLAGGAGEYF.

The CDR3 spells CASTRTEWRDTQYF. CDR3 bases: TGTGCCAGCACCAGGACAGAATGGAGAGATACGCAGTATTTT. The chain couples TRBV6-5 to TRBJ2-3, with D possibly matching TRBD1 (6 bases). The germline gives CDR1 MNHEY, CDR2 SVGAGI. The length of the CDR3 is 14 residues. Trimming removed 7 bases from V and 5 bases from J, with 16 bases in between.

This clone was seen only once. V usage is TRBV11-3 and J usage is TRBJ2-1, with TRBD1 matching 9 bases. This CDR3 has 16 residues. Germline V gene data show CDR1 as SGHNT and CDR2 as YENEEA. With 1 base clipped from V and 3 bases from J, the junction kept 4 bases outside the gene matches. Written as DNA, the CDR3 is TGTGCCAGCAGCTTAGGGGGACAGGGTATCTACAATGAGCAGTTCTTC. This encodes CASSLGGQGIYNEQFF. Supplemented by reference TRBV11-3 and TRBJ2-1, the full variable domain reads EAGVVQSPRYKIIEKKQPVAFWCNPISGHNTLYWYLQNLGQGPELLIRYENEEAVDDSQLPKDRFSAERLKGVDSTLKIQPAELGDSAVYLCASSLGGQGIYNEQFFGPGTRLTVL.

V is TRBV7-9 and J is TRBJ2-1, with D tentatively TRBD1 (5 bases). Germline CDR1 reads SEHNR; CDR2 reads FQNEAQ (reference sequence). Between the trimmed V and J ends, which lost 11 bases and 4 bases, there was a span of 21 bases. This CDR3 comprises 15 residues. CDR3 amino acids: CAWGGAVGLYNEQFF. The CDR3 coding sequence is TGTGCCTGGGGTGGGGCAGTGGGATTATACAATGAGCAGTTCTTC.

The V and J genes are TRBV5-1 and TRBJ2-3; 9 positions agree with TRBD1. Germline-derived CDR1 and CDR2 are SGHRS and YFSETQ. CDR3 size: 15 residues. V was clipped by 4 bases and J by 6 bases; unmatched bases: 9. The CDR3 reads CASSPRTGDTDTQYF. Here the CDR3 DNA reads TGCGCCAGCAGCCCGAGGACAGGGGATACGGATACGCAGTATTTT.

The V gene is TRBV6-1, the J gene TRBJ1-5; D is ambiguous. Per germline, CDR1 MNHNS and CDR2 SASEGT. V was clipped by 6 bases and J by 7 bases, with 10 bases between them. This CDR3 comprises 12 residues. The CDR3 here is CASSPGGQPQHF. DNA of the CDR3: TGTGCCAGCAGCCCAGGTGGGCAGCCCCAGCATTTT.

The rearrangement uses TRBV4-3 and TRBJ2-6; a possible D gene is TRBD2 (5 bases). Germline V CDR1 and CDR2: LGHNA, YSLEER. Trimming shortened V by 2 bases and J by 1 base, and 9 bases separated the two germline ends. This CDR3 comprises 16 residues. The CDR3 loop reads CASSQNRGSGANVLTF. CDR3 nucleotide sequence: TGCGCCAGCAGCCAAAACCGGGGATCTGGGGCCAACGTCCTGACTTTC.

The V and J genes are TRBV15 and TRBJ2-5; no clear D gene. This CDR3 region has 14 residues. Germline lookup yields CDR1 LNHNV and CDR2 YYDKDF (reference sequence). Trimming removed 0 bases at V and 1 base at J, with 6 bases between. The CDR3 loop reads CATSRDTGQETQYF. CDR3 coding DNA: TGTGCCACCAGCAGAGATACGGGCCAAGAGACCCAGTACTTC.

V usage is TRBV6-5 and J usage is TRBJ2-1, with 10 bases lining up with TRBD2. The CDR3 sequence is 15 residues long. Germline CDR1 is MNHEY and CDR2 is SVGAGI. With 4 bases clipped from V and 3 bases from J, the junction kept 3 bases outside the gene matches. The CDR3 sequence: CASSFSGGFYNEQFF. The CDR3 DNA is TGTGCCAGCAGTTTTAGCGGGGGGTTCTACAATGAGCAGTTCTTC.

The chain's CDR3 is CASSGRGPYEQYF. CDR3 bases: TGTGCCAGCAGTGGCAGGGGTCCCTACGAGCAGTACTTC. The chain joins TRBV14 to TRBJ2-7; possibly TRBD1 for D (6 bases). This CDR3 comprises 13 residues. Per the germline V gene, CDR1 is SGHDN and CDR2 is FVKESK. The V end lost 6 bases, the J end lost 2 bases, and 11 bases lay between the germline ends.

CDR3 sequence: CASSPARIHTEAFF. The CDR3 region has the DNA TGTGCCAGCAGCCCCGCCAGGATACACACTGAAGCTTTCTTT. The V call is TRBV5-6, the J call TRBJ1-1, with D unresolved. Germline CDR1 and CDR2: SGHDT and YYEEEE. This CDR3 spans 14 amino acids. V shed 4 bases and J shed 3 bases, with 13 bases lying between them.

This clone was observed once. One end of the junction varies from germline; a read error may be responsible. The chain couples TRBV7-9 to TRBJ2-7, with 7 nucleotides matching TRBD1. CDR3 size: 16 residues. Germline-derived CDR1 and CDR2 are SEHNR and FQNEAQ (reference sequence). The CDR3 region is CSSSTRYRGRSYEQYF. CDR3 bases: TGTTCCAGCAGCACCCGATACAGGGGTAGGAGCTACGAGCAGTACTTC. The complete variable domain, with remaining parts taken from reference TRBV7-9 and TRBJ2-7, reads DTGVSQNPRHKITKRGQNVTFRCDPISEHNRLYWYRQTLGQGPEFLTYFQNEAQLEKSRLLSDRFSAERPKGSFSTLEIQRTEQGDSAMYLCSSSTRYRGRSYEQYFGPGTRLTVT.

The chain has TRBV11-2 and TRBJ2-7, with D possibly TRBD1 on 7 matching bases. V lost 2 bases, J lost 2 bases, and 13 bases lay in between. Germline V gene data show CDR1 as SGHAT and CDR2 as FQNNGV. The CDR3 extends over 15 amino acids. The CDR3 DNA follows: TGTGCCAGCAGCTTAAGGACAGGAGGGCCCTACGAGCAGTACTTC. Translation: CASSLRTGGPYEQYF.

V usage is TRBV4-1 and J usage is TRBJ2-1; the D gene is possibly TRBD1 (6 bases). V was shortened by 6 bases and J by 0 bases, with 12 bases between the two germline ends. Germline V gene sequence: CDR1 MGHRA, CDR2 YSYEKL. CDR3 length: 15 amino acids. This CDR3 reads CASSRTAFSYNEQFF. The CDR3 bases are TGCGCCAGCAGTCGGACAGCTTTCTCCTACAATGAGCAGTTCTTC.

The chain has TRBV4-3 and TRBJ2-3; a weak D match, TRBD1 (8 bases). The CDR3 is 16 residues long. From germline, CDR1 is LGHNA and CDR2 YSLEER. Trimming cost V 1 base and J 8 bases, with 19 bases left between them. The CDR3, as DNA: TGCGCCAGCAGCCAAGCCGGGGGGACAGGCCGTGGTACGCAGTATTTT. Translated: CASSQAGGTGRGTQYF.

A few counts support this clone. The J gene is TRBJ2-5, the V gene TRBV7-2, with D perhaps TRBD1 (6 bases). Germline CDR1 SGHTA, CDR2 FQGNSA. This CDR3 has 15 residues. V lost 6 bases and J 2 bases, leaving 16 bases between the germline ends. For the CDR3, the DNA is TGTGCCAGCAGTTCCCTCTGGGGGCAGCAAGAGACCCAGTACTTC. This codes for CASSSLWGQQETQYF.

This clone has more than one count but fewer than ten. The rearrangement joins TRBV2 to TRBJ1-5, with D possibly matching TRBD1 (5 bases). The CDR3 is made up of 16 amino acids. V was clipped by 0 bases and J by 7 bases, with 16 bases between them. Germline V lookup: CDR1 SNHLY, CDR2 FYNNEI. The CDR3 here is CASSEATPRRGQPQHF. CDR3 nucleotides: TGTGCCAGCAGTGAAGCGACCCCACGGCGGGGGCAGCCCCAGCATTTT.

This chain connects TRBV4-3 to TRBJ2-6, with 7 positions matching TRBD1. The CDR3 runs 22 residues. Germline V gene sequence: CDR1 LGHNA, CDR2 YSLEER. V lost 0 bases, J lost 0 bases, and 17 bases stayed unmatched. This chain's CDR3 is CASSQDVGRPRDSHSGANVLTF. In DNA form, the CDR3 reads TGCGCCAGCAGCCAAGACGTGGGGCGACCCCGGGACAGTCACTCTGGGGCCAACGTCCTGACTTTC.

The DNA for the CDR3 is TGTGCCAGCAGTCGACAGGGGGAGAGAAATTCACCCCTCCACTTT. Translated, it gives CASSRQGERNSPLHF. This rearrangement joins TRBV5-6 to TRBJ1-6; TRBD1 aligns across 9 bases. The CDR3 loop spans 15 amino acids. V lost 5 bases, J lost 7 bases, and 7 bases stayed unmatched. Germline CDR1 and CDR2: SGHDT and YYEEEE.

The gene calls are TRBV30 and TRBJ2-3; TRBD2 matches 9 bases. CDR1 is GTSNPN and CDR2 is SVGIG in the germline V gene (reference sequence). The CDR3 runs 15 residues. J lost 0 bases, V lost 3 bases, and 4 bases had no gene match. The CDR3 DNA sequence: TGTGCCTGGAGGGCTAGCGGGACTAGCACAGATACGCAGTATTTT. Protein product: CAWRASGTSTDTQYF.

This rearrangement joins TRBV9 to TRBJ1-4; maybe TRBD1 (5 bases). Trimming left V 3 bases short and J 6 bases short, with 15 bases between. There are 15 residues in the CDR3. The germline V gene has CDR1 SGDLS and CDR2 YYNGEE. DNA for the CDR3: TGTGCCAGCAGCGCCCACGGAGACAGATATGAAAAACTGTTTTTT. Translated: CASSAHGDRYEKLFF.